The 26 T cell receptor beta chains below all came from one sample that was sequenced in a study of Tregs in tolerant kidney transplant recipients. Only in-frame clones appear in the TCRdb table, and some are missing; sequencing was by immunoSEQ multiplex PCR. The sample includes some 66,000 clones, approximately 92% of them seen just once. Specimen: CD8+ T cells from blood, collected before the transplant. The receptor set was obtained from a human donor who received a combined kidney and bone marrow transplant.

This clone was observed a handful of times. The CDR3, as DNA: TGTGCCAGCACCTTTTTTGTGGACAGGGGCGCAGATACGCAGTATTTT. Encoded protein: CASTFFVDRGADTQYF. The chain recombines TRBV7-9 with TRBJ2-3, with 9 nucleotides matching TRBD1. The CDR3 totals 16 residues. The germline gives CDR1 SEHNR, CDR2 FQNEAQ (reference sequence). Losses at the gene ends were 7 bases for V and 4 bases for J; bases not matched to a gene: 12.

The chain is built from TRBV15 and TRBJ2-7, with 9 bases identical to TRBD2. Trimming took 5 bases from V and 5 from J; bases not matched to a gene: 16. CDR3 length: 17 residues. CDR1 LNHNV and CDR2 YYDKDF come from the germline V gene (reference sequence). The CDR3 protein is CATSGHLVLAGKHEQYF. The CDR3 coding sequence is TGTGCCACCAGCGGCCATTTAGTCCTAGCGGGAAAACACGAGCAGTACTTC. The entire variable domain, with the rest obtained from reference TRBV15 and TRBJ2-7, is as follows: DAMVIQNPRYQVTQFGKPVTLSCSQTLNHNVMYWYQQKSSQAPKLLFHYYDKDFNNEADTPDNFQSRRPNTSFCFLDIRSPGLGDTAMYLCATSGHLVLAGKHEQYFGPGTRLTVT.

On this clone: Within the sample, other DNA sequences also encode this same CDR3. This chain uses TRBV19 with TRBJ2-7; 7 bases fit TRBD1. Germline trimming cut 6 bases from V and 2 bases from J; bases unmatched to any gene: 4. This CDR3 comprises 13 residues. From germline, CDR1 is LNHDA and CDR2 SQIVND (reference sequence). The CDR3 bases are TGTGCCAGTAGCCCCGGGACAGCCTACGAGCAGTACTTC. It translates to CASSPGTAYEQYF.

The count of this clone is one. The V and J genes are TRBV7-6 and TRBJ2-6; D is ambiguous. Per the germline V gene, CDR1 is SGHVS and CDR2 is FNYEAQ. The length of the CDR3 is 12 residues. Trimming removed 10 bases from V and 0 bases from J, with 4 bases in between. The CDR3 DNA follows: TGTGCCACTACCTCTGGGGCCAACGTCCTGACTTTC. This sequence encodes CATTSGANVLTF.

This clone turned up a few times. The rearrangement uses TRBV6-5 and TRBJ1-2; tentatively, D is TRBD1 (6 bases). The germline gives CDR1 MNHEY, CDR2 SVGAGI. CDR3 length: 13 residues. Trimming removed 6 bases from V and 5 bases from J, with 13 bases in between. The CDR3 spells CASSPLQGYGYTF. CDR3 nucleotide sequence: TGTGCCAGCAGCCCACTACAGGGATATGGCTACACCTTC.

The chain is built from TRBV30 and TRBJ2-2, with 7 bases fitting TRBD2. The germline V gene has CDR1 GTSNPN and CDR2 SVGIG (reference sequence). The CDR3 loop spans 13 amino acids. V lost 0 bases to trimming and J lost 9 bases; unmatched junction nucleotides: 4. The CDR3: CAWSVGGIRELFF. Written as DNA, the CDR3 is TGTGCCTGGAGTGTGGGGGGGATCAGGGAGCTGTTTTTT.

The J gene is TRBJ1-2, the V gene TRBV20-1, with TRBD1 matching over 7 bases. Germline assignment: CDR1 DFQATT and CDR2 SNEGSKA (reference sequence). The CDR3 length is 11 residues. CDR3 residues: CRAGGMDGYTF. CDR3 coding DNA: TGCAGGGCAGGGGGGATGGATGGCTACACCTTC.

The DNA of the CDR3 is TGTGCCAGCAGTTTACGGGGTGGAGTCGGCGAGCAGTACTTC. Its protein product is CASSLRGGVGEQYF. J is TRBJ2-7 and V is TRBV28; tentatively, D is TRBD2 (5 bases). Trimming left V 2 bases short and J 6 bases short, with 14 bases between. The CDR3 consists of 14 residues. CDR1 and CDR2 from the germline V gene are MDHEN and SYDVKM.

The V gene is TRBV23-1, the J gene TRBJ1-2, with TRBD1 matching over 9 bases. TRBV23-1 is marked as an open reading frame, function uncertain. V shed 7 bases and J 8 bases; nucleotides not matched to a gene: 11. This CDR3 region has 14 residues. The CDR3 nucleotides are TGCGCCAGCATTACGGGACAGGGTTTTGGCGGCTACACCTTC. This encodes CASITGQGFGGYTF.

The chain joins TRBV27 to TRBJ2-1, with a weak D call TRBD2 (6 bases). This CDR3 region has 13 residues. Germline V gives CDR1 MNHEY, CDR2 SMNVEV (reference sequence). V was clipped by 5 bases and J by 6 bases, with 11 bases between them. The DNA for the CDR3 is TGTGCCAGCAGTGTAGGGACTTCCAATGAGCAGTTCTTC. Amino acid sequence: CASSVGTSNEQFF.

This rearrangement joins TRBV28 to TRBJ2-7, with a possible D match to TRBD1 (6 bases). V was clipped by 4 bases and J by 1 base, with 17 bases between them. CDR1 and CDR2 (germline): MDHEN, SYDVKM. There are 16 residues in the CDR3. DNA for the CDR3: TGTGCCAGCAGTTCCACCCCAGGGGAGTTTTCCTACGAGCAGTACTTC. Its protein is CASSSTPGEFSYEQYF.

The CDR3 spells CASSEGIGDVQYF. The CDR3 DNA reads as TGTGCCAGCAGTGAAGGGATAGGGGATGTGCAGTACTTC. This chain uses TRBV2 with TRBJ2-7; weak D call: TRBD1 (5 bases). The ends were cut back, 1 base at V and 9 bases at J, with 13 bases in the middle. The CDR3 totals 13 residues. Germline assignment: CDR1 SNHLY and CDR2 FYNNEI.

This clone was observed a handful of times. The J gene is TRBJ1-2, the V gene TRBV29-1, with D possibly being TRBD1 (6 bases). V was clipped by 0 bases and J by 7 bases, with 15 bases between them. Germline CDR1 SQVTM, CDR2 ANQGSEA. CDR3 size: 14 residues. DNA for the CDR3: TGCAGCGTTGAAGATCAAACTAAGGGGGTTGGCTACACCTTC. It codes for CSVEDQTKGVGYTF.

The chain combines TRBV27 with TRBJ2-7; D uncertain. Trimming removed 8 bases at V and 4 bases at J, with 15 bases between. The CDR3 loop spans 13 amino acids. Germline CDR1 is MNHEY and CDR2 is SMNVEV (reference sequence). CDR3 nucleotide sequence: TGTGCCAGCTCCCATACAATCTCATACGAGCAGTACTTC. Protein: CASSHTISYEQYF.

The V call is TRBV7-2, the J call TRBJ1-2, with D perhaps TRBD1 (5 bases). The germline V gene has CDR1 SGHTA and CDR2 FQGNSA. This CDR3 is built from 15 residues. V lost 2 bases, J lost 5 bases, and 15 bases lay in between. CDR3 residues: CASSLHTGGLYGYTF. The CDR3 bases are TGTGCCAGCAGCTTACACACGGGGGGACTATATGGCTACACCTTC.

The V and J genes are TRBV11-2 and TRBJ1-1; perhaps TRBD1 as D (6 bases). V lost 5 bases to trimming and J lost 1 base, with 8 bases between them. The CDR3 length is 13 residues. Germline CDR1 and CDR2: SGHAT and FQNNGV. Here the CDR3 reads CASSQGTNTEAFF. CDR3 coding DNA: TGTGCCAGCAGCCAGGGGACGAACACTGAAGCTTTCTTT.

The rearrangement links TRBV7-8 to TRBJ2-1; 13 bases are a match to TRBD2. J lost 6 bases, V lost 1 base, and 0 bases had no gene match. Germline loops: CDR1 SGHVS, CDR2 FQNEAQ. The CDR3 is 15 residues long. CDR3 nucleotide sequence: TGTGCCAGCAGCTTAGGACTAGCGGGGGGCAATGAGCAGTTCTTC. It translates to CASSLGLAGGNEQFF. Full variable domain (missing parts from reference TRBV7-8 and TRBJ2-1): GAGVSQSPRYKVAKRGQDVALRCDPISGHVSLFWYQQALGQGPEFLTYFQNEAQLDKSGLPSDRFFAERPEGSVSTLKIQRTQQEDSAVYLCASSLGLAGGNEQFFGPGTRLTVL.

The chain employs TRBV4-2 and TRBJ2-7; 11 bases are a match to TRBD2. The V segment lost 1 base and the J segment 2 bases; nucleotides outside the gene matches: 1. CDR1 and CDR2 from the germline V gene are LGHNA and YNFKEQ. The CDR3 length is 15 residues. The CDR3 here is CASSQGSGRAYEQYF. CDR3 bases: TGTGCCAGCAGCCAAGGTAGCGGGAGGGCCTACGAGCAGTACTTC.

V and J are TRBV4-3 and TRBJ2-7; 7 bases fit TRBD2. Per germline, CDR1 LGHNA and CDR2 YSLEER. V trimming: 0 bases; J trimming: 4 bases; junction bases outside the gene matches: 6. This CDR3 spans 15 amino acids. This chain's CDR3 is CASSQETTRGYEQYF. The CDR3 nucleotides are TGCGCCAGCAGCCAAGAGACGACGCGGGGGTACGAGCAGTACTTC.

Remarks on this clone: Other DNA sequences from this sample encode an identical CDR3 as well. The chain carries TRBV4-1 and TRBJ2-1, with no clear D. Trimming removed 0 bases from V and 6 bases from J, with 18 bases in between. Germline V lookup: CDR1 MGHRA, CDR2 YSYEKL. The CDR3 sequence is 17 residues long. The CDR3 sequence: CASSQEQWAPSLNEQFF. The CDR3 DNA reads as TGCGCCAGCAGCCAAGAACAATGGGCCCCCTCCCTCAATGAGCAGTTCTTC.

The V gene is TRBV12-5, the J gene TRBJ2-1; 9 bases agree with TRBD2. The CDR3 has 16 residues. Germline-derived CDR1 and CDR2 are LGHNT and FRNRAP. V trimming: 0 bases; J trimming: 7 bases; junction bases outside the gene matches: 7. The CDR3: CASGLVLGTSRNEQFF. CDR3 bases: TGTGCTAGTGGTTTGGTACTCGGGACTAGCCGTAATGAGCAGTTCTTC.

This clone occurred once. The CDR3 DNA sequence: TGCAGCGTTGAAGTGGGGGACACCTATGGCTACACCTTC. This codes for CSVEVGDTYGYTF. The rearrangement uses TRBV29-1 and TRBJ1-2; a weak D match, TRBD1 (6 bases). The V end was cut by 1 base, the J end by 4 bases, with 10 bases between. The length of the CDR3 is 13 residues. Germline lookup yields CDR1 SQVTM and CDR2 ANQGSEA.

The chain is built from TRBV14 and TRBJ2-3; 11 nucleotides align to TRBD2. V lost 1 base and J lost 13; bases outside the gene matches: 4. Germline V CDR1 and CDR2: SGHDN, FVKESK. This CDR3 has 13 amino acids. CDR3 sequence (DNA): TGTGCCAGCAGCCAAGGAGGTAGCGGGGGGGAGTATTTT. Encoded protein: CASSQGGSGGEYF.

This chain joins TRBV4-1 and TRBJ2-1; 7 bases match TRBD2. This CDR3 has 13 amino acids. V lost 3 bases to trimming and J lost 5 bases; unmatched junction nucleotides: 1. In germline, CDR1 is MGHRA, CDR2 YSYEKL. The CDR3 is CASSHGGNNEQFF. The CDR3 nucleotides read TGCGCCAGCAGCCACGGGGGGAACAATGAGCAGTTCTTC.

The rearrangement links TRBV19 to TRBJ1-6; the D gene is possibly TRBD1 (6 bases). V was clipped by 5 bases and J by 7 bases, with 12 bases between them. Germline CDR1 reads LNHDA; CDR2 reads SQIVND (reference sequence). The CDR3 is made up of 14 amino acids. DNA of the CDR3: TGTGCCAGTAGTCCGGCAGGGGCGAATTCACCCCTCCACTTT. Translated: CASSPAGANSPLHF. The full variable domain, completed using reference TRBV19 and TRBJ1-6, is DGGITQSPKYLFRKEGQNVTLSCEQNLNHDAMYWYRQDPGQGLRLIYYSQIVNDFQKGDIAEGYSVSREKKESFPLTVTSAQKNPTAFYLCASSPAGANSPLHFGNGTRLTVT.

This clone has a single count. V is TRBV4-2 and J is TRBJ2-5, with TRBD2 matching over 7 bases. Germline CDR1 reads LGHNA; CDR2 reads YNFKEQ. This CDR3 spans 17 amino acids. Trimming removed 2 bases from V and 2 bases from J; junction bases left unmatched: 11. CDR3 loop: CASSQRASTSEQETQYF. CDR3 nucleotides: TGTGCCAGCAGCCAAAGAGCCAGTACTAGCGAACAAGAGACCCAGTACTTC.